Below are 22 T cell receptor beta chains sequenced from a single sample in a study of somatic mutations in cytotoxic T cells in rheumatoid arthritis. Method: immunoSEQ multiplex PCR; TCRdb's copy keeps in-frame clones and lacks some. The sample records 9,500 to 13,000 clones, around 85% being singletons. Material for sequencing was CD8+ T cells sorted from blood. These receptors were collected from an adult with rheumatoid arthritis.

This clone was seen a handful of times. This chain links TRBV7-6 with TRBJ1-5; no definite D call. The germline gives CDR1 SGHVS, CDR2 FNYEAQ. The germline V and J ends were trimmed by 0 bases and 1 base, with 7 bases remaining between them. This CDR3 contains 15 residues. CDR3 amino acids: CASSLAWGSNQPQHF. CDR3 in DNA: TGTGCCAGCAGCTTAGCCTGGGGAAGCAATCAGCCCCAGCATTTT. Variable domain in full (rest from reference TRBV7-6 and TRBJ1-5): GAGVSQSPRYKVTKRGQDVALRCDPISGHVSLYWYRQALGQGPEFLTYFNYEAQQDKSGLPNDRFSAERPEGSISTLTIQRTEQRDSAMYRCASSLAWGSNQPQHFGDGTRLSIL.

The CDR3 region has the DNA TGTGCCAGCAGTTTGATGACGAAATACGAGCAGTACTTC. It translates to CASSLMTKYEQYF. The rearrangement uses TRBV27 and TRBJ2-7, with no clear D. Germline loops: CDR1 MNHEY, CDR2 SMNVEV (reference sequence). Trimming pared 3 bases from V and 4 bases from J, leaving 10 bases between. The CDR3 sequence is 13 residues long.

In nucleotides, the CDR3 is TGTGCCACCAGCAGAGGAGGGGACAGTCTATGGAACACTGAAGCTTTCTTT. This sequence encodes CATSRGGDSLWNTEAFF. The chain links TRBV15 to TRBJ1-1; 7 nucleotides align to TRBD1. The CDR3 spans 17 residues. Germline V CDR1 and CDR2: LNHNV, YYDKDF (reference sequence). The ends lost 1 base at V and 1 base at J; junction bases unmatched: 9.

The genes are TRBV2 and TRBJ2-5; TRBD1 is a possible D gene (5 bases). CDR1 is SNHLY and CDR2 is FYNNEI in the germline V gene. Between the trimmed V and J ends, which lost 7 bases and 7 bases, there was a span of 10 bases. CDR3 size: 11 residues. This chain's CDR3 is CASTQGVTQYF. The CDR3 region has the DNA TGTGCCAGCACCCAGGGTGTGACCCAGTACTTC.

The genes are TRBV6-5 and TRBJ2-2; TRBD1 matches 9 bases. Germline CDR1 is MNHEY and CDR2 is SVGAGI. There are 15 residues in the CDR3. The J segment lost 4 bases and the V segment lost 7 bases, leaving 7 bases of the junction unmatched. In DNA, the CDR3 is TGTGCCAGCACCTCGGGACAGGGAAGCACCGGGGAGCTGTTTTTT. Protein: CASTSGQGSTGELFF.

V gene TRBV2 combines with J gene TRBJ2-7; possible D gene TRBD2, 5 bases. There are 11 residues in the CDR3. Trimming shortened V by 4 bases and J by 7 bases, and 8 bases separated the two germline ends. The germline V gene encodes CDR1 SNHLY and CDR2 FYNNEI. Written as DNA, the CDR3 is TGTGCCAGCAGTGTAGCGCATGAGCAGTACTTC. It specifies CASSVAHEQYF.

The chain carries TRBV12-5 and TRBJ2-3; D is perhaps TRBD1 or TRBD2 (7 bases each). Germline V lookup: CDR1 LGHNT, CDR2 FRNRAP. Trimming removed 0 bases from V and 8 bases from J, with 21 bases in between. The CDR3 loop spans 17 amino acids. CDR3 in DNA: TGTGCTAGTGGTTTGGTACCGGGAGGACAGGCCATTGGTACGCAGTATTTT. Protein product: CASGLVPGGQAIGTQYF.

The chain carries TRBV6-5 and TRBJ1-5; 8 bases match TRBD1. V was pared by 9 bases and J by 4 bases, with 5 bases of the junction left unmatched. Germline V CDR1 and CDR2: MNHEY, SVGAGI. CDR3 size: 13 residues. As DNA, the CDR3 is TGTGCCAGTCAACAGGGGGGAAATCAGCCCCAGCATTTT. Translation gives CASQQGGNQPQHF.

The chain combines TRBV7-9 with TRBJ1-1, with D perhaps matching TRBD1 (6 bases). There are 16 residues in the CDR3. V was shortened by 5 bases and J by 4 bases, with 20 bases between the two germline ends. Germline CDR1 SEHNR, CDR2 FQNEAQ (reference sequence). The CDR3 loop is CASSHRVGGLGTEAFF. The CDR3 coding sequence is TGTGCCAGCAGCCATCGAGTGGGGGGGCTTGGCACTGAAGCTTTCTTT.

In its sample, this clone was seen a few times. V gene TRBV9 combines with J gene TRBJ2-7; perhaps TRBD2 as D (6 bases). The CDR3 runs to 14 residues. Germline values: CDR1 SGDLS, CDR2 YYNGEE. V was trimmed by 3 bases and J by 5 bases, leaving 15 bases between them. The CDR3 reads CASSDQEGFDEQYF. The CDR3 nucleotides are TGTGCCAGCAGCGACCAGGAGGGCTTCGACGAGCAGTACTTC.

The chain has TRBV5-1 and TRBJ2-1; D remains unclear. The CDR3 loop spans 17 amino acids. Trimming removed 0 bases from V and 4 bases from J, with 17 bases in between. Germline lookup yields CDR1 SGHRS and CDR2 YFSETQ. The CDR3 DNA sequence: TGCGCCAGCAGCTTGGAGTTCCCCACCGCCAATTACAATGAGCAGTTCTTC. Translating it yields CASSLEFPTANYNEQFF.

The chain recombines TRBV7-9 with TRBJ1-1; 9 positions match TRBD1. The CDR3 length is 16 residues. CDR1 and CDR2 (germline): SEHNR, FQNEAQ (reference sequence). J lost 4 bases, V lost 0 bases, and 6 bases had no gene match. This CDR3 reads CASSLALGQGSTEAFF. CDR3 in DNA: TGTGCCAGCAGCTTAGCGCTGGGACAGGGCAGCACTGAAGCTTTCTTT.

V usage is TRBV19 and J usage is TRBJ1-1; maybe TRBD1 (5 bases). V was cut by 2 bases and J by 5 bases, with 15 bases left in between. CDR3 length equals 15 residues. CDR1 is LNHDA, CDR2 SQIVND, per germline (reference sequence). This CDR3 reads CASSIFGDSGTEAFF. The CDR3 nucleotides read TGTGCCAGTAGTATATTTGGGGACTCTGGTACTGAAGCTTTCTTT.

The chain has TRBV5-1 and TRBJ1-2, with 7 bases fitting TRBD1. From germline, CDR1 is SGHRS and CDR2 YFSETQ. This CDR3 region has 16 residues. With V trimmed by 0 bases and J by 7 bases, 12 bases remained unmatched. CDR3 DNA: TGCGCCAGCAGCTTGGCCTCTCGGACAGGTCTTGTTGGCTACACCTTC. This gives the protein CASSLASRTGLVGYTF.

The chain has TRBV2 and TRBJ2-7; the D is unclear. The germline V gene has CDR1 SNHLY and CDR2 FYNNEI. Trimming stripped 2 bases from V and 2 bases from J, with 10 bases between. The CDR3 sequence is 14 residues long. The CDR3 reads CASSEQDGAYEQYF. The CDR3 DNA follows: TGTGCCAGCAGTGAACAGGACGGTGCCTACGAGCAGTACTTC.

This chain links TRBV6-4 with TRBJ2-3, with D perhaps TRBD2 (5 bases). The CDR3 consists of 15 residues. Germline V gives CDR1 MRHNA, CDR2 SNTAGT. Trimming took off 3 bases at V and 2 bases at J, with 12 bases between the two ends. The CDR3 nucleotides are TGTGCCAGCAGTGATACTAGTGGTAACACAGATACGCAGTATTTT. Translation gives CASSDTSGNTDTQYF.

The chain recombines TRBV7-2 with TRBJ1-5, with TRBD1 matching 7 bases. Unmatched junction bases numbered 8, after V lost 5 bases and J lost 7 bases. Germline loops: CDR1 SGHTA, CDR2 FQGNSA. The CDR3 spans 14 residues. CDR3 protein: CASSQGGGGQPQHF. In DNA, the CDR3 is TGTGCCAGCAGCCAGGGGGGTGGAGGCCAGCCCCAGCATTTT.

The rearrangement uses TRBV5-1 and TRBJ2-3; no clear D. Trimming removed 2 bases from V and 6 bases from J, with 7 bases in between. The CDR3 has 12 amino acids. Per germline, CDR1 SGHRS and CDR2 YFSETQ. CDR3 protein: CASSFVMDTQYF. The CDR3 DNA reads TGCGCCAGCAGCTTCGTTATGGATACGCAGTATTTT.

This sequence joins TRBV27 and TRBJ2-5, with 10 bases lining up with TRBD2. CDR3 length equals 15 residues. Germline CDR1 is MNHEY and CDR2 is SMNVEV (reference sequence). The junction had 7 bases not matched to a gene; V was cut back by 7 bases and J by 2 bases. The CDR3 DNA is TGTGCCAGCACCACTAGCGGGAATTTGCAAGAGACCCAGTACTTC. It is translated as CASTTSGNLQETQYF.

V gene TRBV2 combines with J gene TRBJ2-3; 14 bases align to TRBD2. CDR3 length equals 17 residues. The germline V gene encodes CDR1 SNHLY and CDR2 FYNNEI. V was pared by 4 bases and J by 6 bases, with 9 bases of the junction left unmatched. This CDR3 is CASSVPGLAGVYDTQYF. As DNA, the CDR3 is TGTGCCAGCAGTGTCCCGGGACTAGCGGGAGTCTACGATACGCAGTATTTT. The full variable domain, in which reference TRBV2 and TRBJ2-3 provide the parts outside the CDR3, is EPEVTQTPSHQVTQMGQEVILRCVPISNHLYFYWYRQILGQKVEFLVSFYNNEISEKSEIFDDQFSVERPDGSNFTLKIRSTKLEDSAMYFCASSVPGLAGVYDTQYFGPGTRLTVL.

V usage is TRBV7-9 and J usage is TRBJ2-5; D gene unclear. Trimming took 4 bases from V and 6 from J, leaving 12 bases between them. The CDR3 loop spans 13 amino acids. In germline, CDR1 is SEHNR, CDR2 FQNEAQ (reference sequence). The CDR3 loop reads CASSSPGEKTQYF. For the CDR3, the DNA is TGTGCCAGCAGCTCCCCCGGAGAAAAGACCCAGTACTTC.

The rearrangement uses TRBV6-7 and TRBJ2-3; 9 positions match TRBD1. TRBV6-7 is classed as an ORF, of uncertain function. With 9 bases clipped from V and 4 bases from J, the junction kept 5 bases outside the gene matches. The CDR3 consists of 13 residues. This CDR3 is CARKRTGADTQYF. The CDR3 nucleotides read TGTGCCAGGAAGAGGACAGGGGCAGATACGCAGTATTTT.